This TCR beta chain was captured by sequencing in a study of shared clonotypes between healthy human individuals. The assay was immunoSEQ multiplex PCR, and TCRdb's table has in-frame clones only and misses some. This table holds 950,000 to 1,100,000 clones, more than 60% found once. This CDR3 comprises 15 residues. The sequenced sample consisted of memory CD4+ T cells sorted from blood. Subset of the sample: CD45RA-negative fraction. The chain carries TRBV21-1 and TRBJ2-5; the table's TRBD2 call for D was not verified on the DNA. TRBV21-1 is marked as a pseudogene. This TCR derives from a man in his late teens or twenties in good health. The chain's CDR3 is CASPGLPKGGETQYF. The CDR3 DNA is TGTGCCAGCCCGGGACTCCCGAAAGGAGGGGAGACCCAGTACTTC.